Each of the 9 T cell receptor beta chains below was sequenced from the same sample in a study of blood T cell repertoires in COVID-19. Sequenced by immunoSEQ multiplex PCR; TCRdb stores in-frame clones only, minus some. The data show 270,000 or so clones, approximately 83% seen once. Material for sequencing was peripheral blood. The source is a human donor in a cohort sampled during active COVID-19.

The chain is built from TRBV7-2 and TRBJ2-2; 9 nucleotides match TRBD1. V dropped 5 bases and J dropped 3; count of bases not matched to a gene: 4. There are 15 residues in the CDR3. Germline CDR1 reads SGHTA; CDR2 reads FQGNSA. The CDR3 spells CASSVGTGHTGELFF. CDR3 DNA sequence: TGTGCCAGCAGCGTAGGGACAGGGCACACCGGGGAGCTGTTTTTT.

V and J are TRBV18 and TRBJ1-3, with 9 bases fitting TRBD1. Germline values: CDR1 KGHSH, CDR2 LQKENI. The CDR3 spans 15 residues. The V segment lost 4 bases and the J segment 4 bases; nucleotides outside the gene matches: 5. CDR3 residues: CASSQQGANGNTIYF. CDR3 sequence (DNA): TGTGCCAGCTCACAACAGGGGGCAAACGGAAACACCATATATTTT.

The J gene is TRBJ2-2, the V gene TRBV1; TRBD1 is taken as the D call from the table, unchecked against the DNA. TRBV1 is labeled a pseudogene. This CDR3 region has 13 residues. CDR3 loop: CTSSPGRGGELFF. Written as DNA, the CDR3 is TGCACCAGCAGCCCTGGAAGGGGCGGGGAGCTGTTTTTT.

This chain links TRBV6-5 with TRBJ1-4; D is ambiguous. Germline V gene data show CDR1 as MNHEY and CDR2 as SVGAGI. CDR3 length equals 13 residues. The ends were cut back, 8 bases at V and 14 bases at J, with 21 bases in the middle. The CDR3 loop is CASSGKTRQHLFF. The CDR3, as DNA: TGTGCCAGCTCGGGAAAGACACGCCAACATCTGTTTTTT.

The chain links TRBV27 to TRBJ2-7, with 10 bases matching TRBD2. CDR1 is MNHEY, CDR2 SMNVEV, per germline (reference sequence). The CDR3 covers 17 residues. V lost 3 bases to trimming and J lost 2 bases; unmatched junction nucleotides: 10. The CDR3 loop is CASSFFPGLASAYEQYF. CDR3 nucleotides: TGTGCCAGCAGTTTCTTCCCGGGACTAGCGAGTGCCTACGAGCAGTACTTC.

This chain uses TRBV6-5 with TRBJ2-5; D possibly corresponds to TRBD2 (6 bases). The CDR3 sequence is 14 residues long. Germline values: CDR1 MNHEY, CDR2 SVGAGI. Trimming took 2 bases from V and 5 from J, leaving 12 bases between them. The CDR3 DNA reads as TGTGCCAGCAGTTACGACGGGGGATGGGAGACCCAGTACTTC. It codes for CASSYDGGWETQYF.

The rearrangement links TRBV28 to TRBJ2-1, with TRBD2 matching over 7 bases. The CDR3 extends over 15 amino acids. Germline-derived CDR1 and CDR2 are MDHEN and SYDVKM. V gave up 2 bases and J gave up 5 bases; unmatched junction bases: 6. DNA of the CDR3: TGTGCCAGCAGTTTAGGGCGGGGGTTTAACAATGAGCAGTTCTTC. Its translation is CASSLGRGFNNEQFF.

V is TRBV9 and J is TRBJ2-1; 12 bases align to TRBD2. The V and J ends lost 0 bases and 8 bases, in that order; junction bases with no gene match: 0. Germline values: CDR1 SGDLS, CDR2 YYNGEE. The CDR3 extends over 14 amino acids. CDR3 protein: CASSVASGRDEQFF. The CDR3 nucleotides read TGTGCCAGCAGCGTAGCTAGCGGGAGGGATGAGCAGTTCTTC. The variable domain in full, with the rest retrieved from reference TRBV9 and TRBJ2-1, is DSGVTQTPKHLITATGQRVTLRCSPRSGDLSVYWYQQSLDQGLQFLIQYYNGEERAKGNILERFSAQQFPDLHSELNLSSLELGDSALYFCASSVASGRDEQFFGPGTRLTVL.

This clone occurred a few times. V gene TRBV9 combines with J gene TRBJ2-3; D possibly corresponds to TRBD2 (5 bases). The CDR3 is 15 amino acids. Germline values: CDR1 SGDLS, CDR2 YYNGEE. The V and J ends lost 0 bases and 4 bases respectively, with 12 bases between them. The CDR3 spells CASSVGILGPDTQYF. Written as DNA, the CDR3 is TGTGCCAGCAGCGTAGGGATACTAGGCCCAGATACGCAGTATTTT.